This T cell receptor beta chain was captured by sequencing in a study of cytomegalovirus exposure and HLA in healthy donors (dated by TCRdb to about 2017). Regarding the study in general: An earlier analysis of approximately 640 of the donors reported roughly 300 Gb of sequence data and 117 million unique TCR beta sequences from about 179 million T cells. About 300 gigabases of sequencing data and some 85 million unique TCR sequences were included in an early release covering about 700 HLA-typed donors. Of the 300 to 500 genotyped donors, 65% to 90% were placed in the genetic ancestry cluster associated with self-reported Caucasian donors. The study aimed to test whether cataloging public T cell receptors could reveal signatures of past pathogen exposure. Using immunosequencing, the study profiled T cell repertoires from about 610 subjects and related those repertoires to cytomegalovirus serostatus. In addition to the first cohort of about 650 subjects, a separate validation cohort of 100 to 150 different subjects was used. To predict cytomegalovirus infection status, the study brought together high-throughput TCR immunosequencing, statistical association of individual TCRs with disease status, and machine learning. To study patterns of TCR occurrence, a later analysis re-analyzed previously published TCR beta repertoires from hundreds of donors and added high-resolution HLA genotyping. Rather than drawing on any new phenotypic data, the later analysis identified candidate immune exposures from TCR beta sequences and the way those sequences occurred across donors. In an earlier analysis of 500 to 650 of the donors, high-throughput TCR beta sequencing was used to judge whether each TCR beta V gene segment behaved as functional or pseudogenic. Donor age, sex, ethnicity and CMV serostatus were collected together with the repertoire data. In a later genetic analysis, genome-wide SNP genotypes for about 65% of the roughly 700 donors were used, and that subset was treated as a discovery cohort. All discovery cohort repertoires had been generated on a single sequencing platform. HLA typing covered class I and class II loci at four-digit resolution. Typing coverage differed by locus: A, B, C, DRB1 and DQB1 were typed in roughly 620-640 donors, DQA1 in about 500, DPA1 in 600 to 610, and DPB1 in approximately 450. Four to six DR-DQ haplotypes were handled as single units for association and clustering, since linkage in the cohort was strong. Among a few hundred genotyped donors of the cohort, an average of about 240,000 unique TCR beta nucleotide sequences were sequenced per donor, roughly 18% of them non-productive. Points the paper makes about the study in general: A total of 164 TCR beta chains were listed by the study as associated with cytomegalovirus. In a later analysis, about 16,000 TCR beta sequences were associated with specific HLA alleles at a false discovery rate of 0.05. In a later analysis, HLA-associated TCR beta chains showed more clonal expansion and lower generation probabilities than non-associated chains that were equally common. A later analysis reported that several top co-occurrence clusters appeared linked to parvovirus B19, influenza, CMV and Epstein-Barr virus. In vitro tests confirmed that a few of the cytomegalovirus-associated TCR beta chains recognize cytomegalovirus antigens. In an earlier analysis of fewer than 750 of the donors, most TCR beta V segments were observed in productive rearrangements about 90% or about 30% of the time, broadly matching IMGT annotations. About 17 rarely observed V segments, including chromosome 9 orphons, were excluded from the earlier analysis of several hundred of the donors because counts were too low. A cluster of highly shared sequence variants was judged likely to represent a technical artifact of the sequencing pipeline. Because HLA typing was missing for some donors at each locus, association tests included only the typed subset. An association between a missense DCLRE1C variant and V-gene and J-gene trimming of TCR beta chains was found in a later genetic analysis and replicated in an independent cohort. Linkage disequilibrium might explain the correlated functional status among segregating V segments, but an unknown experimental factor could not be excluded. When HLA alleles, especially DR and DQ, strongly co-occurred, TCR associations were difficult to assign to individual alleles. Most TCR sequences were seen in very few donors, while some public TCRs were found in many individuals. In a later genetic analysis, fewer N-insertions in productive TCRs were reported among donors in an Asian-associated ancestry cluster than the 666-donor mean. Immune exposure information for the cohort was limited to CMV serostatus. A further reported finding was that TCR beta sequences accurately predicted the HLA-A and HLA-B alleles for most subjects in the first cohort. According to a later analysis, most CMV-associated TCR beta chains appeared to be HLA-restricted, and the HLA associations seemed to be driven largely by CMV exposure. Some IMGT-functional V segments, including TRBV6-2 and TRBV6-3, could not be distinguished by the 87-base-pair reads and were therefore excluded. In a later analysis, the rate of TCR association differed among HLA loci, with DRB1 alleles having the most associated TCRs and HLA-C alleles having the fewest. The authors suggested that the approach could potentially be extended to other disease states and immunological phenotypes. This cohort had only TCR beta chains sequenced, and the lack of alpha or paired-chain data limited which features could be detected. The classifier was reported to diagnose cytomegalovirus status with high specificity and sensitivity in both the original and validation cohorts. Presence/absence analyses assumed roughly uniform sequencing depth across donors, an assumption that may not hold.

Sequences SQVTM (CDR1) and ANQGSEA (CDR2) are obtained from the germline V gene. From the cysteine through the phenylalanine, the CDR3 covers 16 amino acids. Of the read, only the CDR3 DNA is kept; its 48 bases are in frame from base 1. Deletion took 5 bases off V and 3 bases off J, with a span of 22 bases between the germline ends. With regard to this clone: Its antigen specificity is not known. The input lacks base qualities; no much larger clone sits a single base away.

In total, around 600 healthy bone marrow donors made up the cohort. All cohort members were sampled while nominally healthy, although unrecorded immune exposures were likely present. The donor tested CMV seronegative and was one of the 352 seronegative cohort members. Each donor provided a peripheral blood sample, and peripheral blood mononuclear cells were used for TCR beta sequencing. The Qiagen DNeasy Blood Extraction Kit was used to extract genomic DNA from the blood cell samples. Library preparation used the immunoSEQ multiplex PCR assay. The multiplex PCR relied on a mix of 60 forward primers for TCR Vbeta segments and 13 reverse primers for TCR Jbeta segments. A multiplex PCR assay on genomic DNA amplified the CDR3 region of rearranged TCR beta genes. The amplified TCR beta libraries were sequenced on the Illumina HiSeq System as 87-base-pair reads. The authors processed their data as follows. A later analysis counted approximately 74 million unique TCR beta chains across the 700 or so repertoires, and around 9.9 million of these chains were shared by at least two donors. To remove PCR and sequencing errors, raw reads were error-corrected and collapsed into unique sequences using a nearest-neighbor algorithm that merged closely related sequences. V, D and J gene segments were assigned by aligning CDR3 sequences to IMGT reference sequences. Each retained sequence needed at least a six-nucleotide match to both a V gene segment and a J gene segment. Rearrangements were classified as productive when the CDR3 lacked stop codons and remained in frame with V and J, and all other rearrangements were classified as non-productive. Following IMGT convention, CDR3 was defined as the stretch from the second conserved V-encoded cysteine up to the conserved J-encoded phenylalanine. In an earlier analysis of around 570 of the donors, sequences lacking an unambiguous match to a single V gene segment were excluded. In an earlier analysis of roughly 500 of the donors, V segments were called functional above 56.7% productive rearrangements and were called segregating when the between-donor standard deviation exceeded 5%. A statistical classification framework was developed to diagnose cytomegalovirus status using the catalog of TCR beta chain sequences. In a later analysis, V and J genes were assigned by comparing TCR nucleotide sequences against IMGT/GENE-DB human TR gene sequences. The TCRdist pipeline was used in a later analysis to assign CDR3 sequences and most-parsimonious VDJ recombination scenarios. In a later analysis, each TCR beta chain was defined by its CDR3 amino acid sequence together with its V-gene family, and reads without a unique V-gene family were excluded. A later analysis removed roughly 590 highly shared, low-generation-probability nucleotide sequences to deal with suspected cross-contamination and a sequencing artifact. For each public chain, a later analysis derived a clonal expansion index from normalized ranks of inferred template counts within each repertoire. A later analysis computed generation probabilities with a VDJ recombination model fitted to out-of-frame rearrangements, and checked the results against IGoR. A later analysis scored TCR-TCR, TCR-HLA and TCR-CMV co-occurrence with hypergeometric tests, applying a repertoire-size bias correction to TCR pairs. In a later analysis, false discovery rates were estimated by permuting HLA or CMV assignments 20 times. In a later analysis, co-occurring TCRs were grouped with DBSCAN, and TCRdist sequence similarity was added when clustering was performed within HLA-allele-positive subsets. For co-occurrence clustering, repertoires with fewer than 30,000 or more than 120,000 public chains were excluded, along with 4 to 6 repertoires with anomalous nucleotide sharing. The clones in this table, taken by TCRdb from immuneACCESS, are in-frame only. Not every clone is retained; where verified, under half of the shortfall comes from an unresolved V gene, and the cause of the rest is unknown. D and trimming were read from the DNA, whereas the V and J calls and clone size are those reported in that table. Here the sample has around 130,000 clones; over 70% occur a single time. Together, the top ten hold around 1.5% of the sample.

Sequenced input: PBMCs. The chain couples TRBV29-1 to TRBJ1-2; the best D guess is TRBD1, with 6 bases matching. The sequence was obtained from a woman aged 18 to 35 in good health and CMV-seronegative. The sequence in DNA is TGCAGCGTTTCACCCAATGGGGCAGGGGTTTACTATGGCTACACCTTC. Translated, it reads CSVSPNGAGVYYGYTF.